This T cell receptor (beta chain) was retrieved from a study of blood T cells in healthy people across ages. This clonotype has a handful of counts. Its specificity is unknown. A sample-barcoded 5' primer and a J-beta primer mix were used in a second PCR of roughly 6 to 11 cycles. TCRdb processed the 5' RACE reads anew with MiXCR; each CDR3 protein has one entry. The sample gives approximately 730,000 distinct CDR3 sequences, 40% to 45% of which show up once; 20% is in the top ten. Points from the study as a whole: Among T cells, TCR beta diversity per million cells dropped roughly linearly as age rose.

Germline loops: CDR1 SGHAT, CDR2 FQNNGV. The ends were cut back, 3 bases at V and 3 bases at J, with 5 bases in the middle. The CDR3 is 12 residues long. Sequencing used blood. This TCR was recovered from a woman aged 60-75 years in good health. The chain joins TRBV11-2 to TRBJ1-1; no reliable D call. The CDR3 DNA reads TGTGCCAGCAGCTTCCAGGACACTGAAGCTTTCTTT. Protein sequence: CASSFQDTEAFF.